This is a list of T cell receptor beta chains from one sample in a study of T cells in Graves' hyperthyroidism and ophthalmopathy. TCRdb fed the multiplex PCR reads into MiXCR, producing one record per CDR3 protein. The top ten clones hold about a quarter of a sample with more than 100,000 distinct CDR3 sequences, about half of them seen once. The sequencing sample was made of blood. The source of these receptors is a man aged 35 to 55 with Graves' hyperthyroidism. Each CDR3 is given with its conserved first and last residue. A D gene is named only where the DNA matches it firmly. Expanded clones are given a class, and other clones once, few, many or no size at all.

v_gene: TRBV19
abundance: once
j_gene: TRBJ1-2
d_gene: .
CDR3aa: CASTGSEIDCGYTF
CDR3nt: TGTGCCAGTACGGGGTCAGAAATTGACTGTGGCTACACCTTC

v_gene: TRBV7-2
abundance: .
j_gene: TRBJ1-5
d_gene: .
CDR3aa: CASSLERLAGAYEHF
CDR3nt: TGTGCCAGCAGCTTAGAACGACTAGCGGGGGCCTACGAGCATTTT

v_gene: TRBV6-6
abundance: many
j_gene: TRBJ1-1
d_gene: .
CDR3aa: CASSSSGGYTEAFF
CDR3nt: TGTGCCAGCAGTTCCTCGGGAGGGTACACTGAAGCTTTCTTT

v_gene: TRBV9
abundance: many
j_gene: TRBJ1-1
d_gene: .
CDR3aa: CASSRGPNTEAFF
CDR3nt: TGTGCCAGCAGCCGGGGGCCGAACACTGAAGCTTTCTTT

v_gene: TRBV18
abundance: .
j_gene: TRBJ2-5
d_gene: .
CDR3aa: CASSPGSSETQYF
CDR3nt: TGTGCCAGCTCACCGGGCAGCTCAGAGACCCAGTACTTC

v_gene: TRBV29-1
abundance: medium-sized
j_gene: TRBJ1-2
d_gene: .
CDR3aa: CSVDVAKGYGYTF
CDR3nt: TGCAGCGTTGATGTGGCGAAAGGATATGGCTACACCTTC

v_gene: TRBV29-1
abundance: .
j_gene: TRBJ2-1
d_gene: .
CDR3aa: CSLVDSQEQFF
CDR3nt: TGCAGCTTAGTAGACTCTCAGGAGCAGTTCTTC

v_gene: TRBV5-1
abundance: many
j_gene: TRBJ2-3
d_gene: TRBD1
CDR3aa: CASSRRTGEDTQYF
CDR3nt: TGCGCCAGCAGCAGGAGGACAGGAGAAGATACGCAGTATTTT

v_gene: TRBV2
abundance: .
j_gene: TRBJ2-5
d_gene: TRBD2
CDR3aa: CASGIEPSGSIETQYF
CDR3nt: TGTGCCAGCGGGATAGAGCCTAGCGGGAGTATAGAGACCCAGTACTTC

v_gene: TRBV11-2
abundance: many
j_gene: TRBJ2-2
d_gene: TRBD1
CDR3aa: CASSGSRDRAGELFF
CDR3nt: TGTGCCAGCAGCGGGTCCCGGGACAGGGCCGGGGAGCTGTTTTTT

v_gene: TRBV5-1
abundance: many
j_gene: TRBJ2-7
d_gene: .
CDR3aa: CASSLNSNYEQYF
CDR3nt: TGCGCCAGCAGCTTGAATTCAAACTACGAGCAGTACTTC

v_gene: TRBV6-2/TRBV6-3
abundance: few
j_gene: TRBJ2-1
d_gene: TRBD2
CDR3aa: CASTKGLGSYNEQFF
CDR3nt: TGTGCCAGCACCAAGGGACTAGGTTCCTACAATGAGCAGTTCTTC

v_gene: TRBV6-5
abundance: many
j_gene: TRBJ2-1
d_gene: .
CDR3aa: CASRAPYNEQFF
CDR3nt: TGTGCCAGCCGGGCCCCCTACAATGAGCAGTTCTTC

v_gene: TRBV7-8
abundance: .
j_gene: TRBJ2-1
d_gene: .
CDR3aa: CASSLDEPTYNEQFF
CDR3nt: TGTGCCAGCAGCTTAGATGAGCCTACCTATAATGAGCAGTTCTTC

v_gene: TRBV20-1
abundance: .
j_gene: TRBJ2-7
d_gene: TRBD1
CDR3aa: CSASGTGPREQYF
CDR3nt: TGCAGTGCTAGTGGGACAGGGCCTCGCGAGCAGTACTTC

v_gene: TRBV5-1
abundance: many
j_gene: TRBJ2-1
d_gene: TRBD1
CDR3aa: CASSLGTGAYNEQFF
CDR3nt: TGCGCCAGCAGCTTAGGGACAGGCGCCTACAATGAGCAGTTCTTC

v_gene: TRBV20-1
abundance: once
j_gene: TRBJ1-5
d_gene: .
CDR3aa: CSAPKTSGQETQHF
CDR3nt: TGCAGTGCACCTAAGACTAGCGGCCAAGAGACCCAGCATTTT